These T cell receptor beta chains were read from a single sample in a study of T cell responses to AZD1222 COVID-19 vaccine. Assay: immunoSEQ multiplex PCR; the TCRdb copy retains only in-frame clones and omits some. Among tens of thousands of clones, 80% to 90% were seen once, and the ten largest hold about 14%. The sample in question was peripheral blood, obtained on day 0 of AZD1222 vaccination. Receptors originate from an adult in good health. Both conserved end residues are part of each CDR3. D genes are given only for firm matches. A clone size is listed for some rows: how often the clone was seen (once, few, many), or a class if it is expanded.

TRBV24-1	TRBD2	TRBJ2-3	-	TGTGCCACCAGTGACCCTAGCGGGGGTGGCTTGGATACGCAGTATTTT	CATSDPSGGGLDTQYF
TRBV7-2	-	TRBJ1-2	-	TGTGCCAGCAGCCAAACACCAGGGGGCTACACCTTC	CASSQTPGGYTF
TRBV6-5	TRBD1	TRBJ2-7	-	TGTGCCAGCAGGTTTCACAGGGGGAACGAGCAGTACTTC	CASRFHRGNEQYF
TRBV19	-	TRBJ1-4	few	TGTGCCAGTAGAAGGGGGGGAACTAATGAAAAACTGTTTTTT	CASRRGGTNEKLFF
TRBV19	TRBD1	TRBJ1-6	-	TGTGCCAGTAGTACCTGGGACAGGGATTTTGATTCACCCCTCCACTTT	CASSTWDRDFDSPLHF
TRBV7-9	TRBD2	TRBJ2-3	-	TGTGCCAGCAGCGTCAGCGGGGGCAGCACAGATACGCAGTATTTT	CASSVSGGSTDTQYF
TRBV28	TRBD1	TRBJ2-1	-	TGTGCCAGCAGTTTAAGACAGGGGAATTGGAATGAGCAGTTCTTC	CASSLRQGNWNEQFF
TRBV18	TRBD1	TRBJ2-7	medium-sized	TGTGCCAGCTCACCTAGTTCATACAGGGGGAGCCCCTACGAGCAGTACTTC	CASSPSSYRGSPYEQYF
TRBV14	-	TRBJ1-6	-	TGTGCCAGCAGCAAGCACAGGGCTCGTAATTCACCCCTCCACTTT	CASSKHRARNSPLHF
TRBV29-1	TRBD1	TRBJ2-7	-	TGCAGCGTAAAGACAGGGAGCTCCTACGAGCAGTACTTC	CSVKTGSSYEQYF
TRBV24-1	-	TRBJ2-7	-	TGTGCCACCAGTGACCTCCATGACAGCCCCTACGAGCAGTACTTC	CATSDLHDSPYEQYF
TRBV5-4	-	TRBJ1-1	-	TGTGCCAGCAGCTTGGCTGGTAGGAACACTGAAGCTTTCTTT	CASSLAGRNTEAFF
TRBV10-3	-	TRBJ2-3	-	TGTGCCATCAGTGGGGGACTTCAGTGGGGCACAGATACGCAGTATTTT	CAISGGLQWGTDTQYF
TRBV6-5	TRBD1	TRBJ2-7	once	TGTGCCAGCACTTCGGACAGGGTACCCTACGAGCAGTACTTC	CASTSDRVPYEQYF
TRBV5-1	-	TRBJ1-5	-	TGCGCCAGCAGCTTGGAGGGACCTCAGCCCCAGCATTTT	CASSLEGPQPQHF
TRBV18	-	TRBJ2-5	-	TGTGCCAGCTCACCACGGGACGGGGAGACCCAGTACTTC	CASSPRDGETQYF
TRBV27	TRBD1	TRBJ2-7	-	TGTGCCAGCAGTTCAGGGACAGGGGGTCACGAGCAGTACTTC	CASSSGTGGHEQYF
TRBV19	TRBD2	TRBJ2-2	few	TGTGCCAGTAGGGGGGAGGGCGCCGGGGAGCTGTTTTTT	CASRGEGAGELFF
TRBV7-9	-	TRBJ1-2	-	TGTGCCAGCAGCGCGCACGGAGGCTACACCTTC	CASSAHGGYTF
TRBV19	-	TRBJ2-1	-	TGTGCCAGTAGGGGAACAGGGAGAGCCTACAATGAGCAGTTCTTC	CASRGTGRAYNEQFF
TRBV11-2	-	TRBJ1-6	-	TGTGCCAGCAGCTTGGTTGGGCCCCTCCACTTT	CASSLVGPLHF
TRBV5-4	-	TRBJ2-4	few	TGTGCCAGCAGCGTGGGGGGGCTGGGGGATAGCAAAAACATTCAGTACTTC	CASSVGGLGDSKNIQYF
TRBV15	TRBD1	TRBJ1-6	-	TGTGCCGTACAGGGGACGGCTAATAATTCACCCCTCCACTTT	CAVQGTANNSPLHF
TRBV5-1	-	TRBJ1-1	-	TGCGCCAGCAGCTCCCCGGGACTGGGCACTGAAGCTTTCTTT	CASSSPGLGTEAFF
TRBV28	-	TRBJ1-1	-	TGTGCCAGCAAACGGGGGGGCTCCATGAACACTGAAGCTTTCTTT	CASKRGGSMNTEAFF
TRBV19	-	TRBJ1-1	-	TGTGCCAGTAGTATTCAGATGAACACTGAAGCTTTCTTT	CASSIQMNTEAFF
TRBV28	-	TRBJ1-5	-	TGTGCCAGCAGCCTCCAGGGCCCTTATAGCAATCAGCCCCAGCATTTT	CASSLQGPYSNQPQHF
TRBV7-9	-	TRBJ1-6	-	TGTGCCAGCAGCTTCATGGCCTCCTATAATTCACCCCTCCACTTT	CASSFMASYNSPLHF
TRBV18	-	TRBJ1-1	-	TGTGCCAGCTCACCACAGACCCCAATGACCACTGAAGCTTTCTTT	CASSPQTPMTTEAFF
TRBV9	-	TRBJ2-5	-	TGTGCCAGCAGCGTAGGATTTAGCGACCCGTCGTCGAGTGTAGAGACCCAGTACTTC	CASSVGFSDPSSSVETQYF
TRBV28	-	TRBJ2-5	-	TGTGCCAGCAGTTTATTAGTAGCGCTTGGGGAAGAGACCCAGTACTTC	CASSLLVALGEETQYF
TRBV28	-	TRBJ1-3	once	TGTGCCAGCAGTGGATGGCAGGGATATGGAAACACCATATATTTT	CASSGWQGYGNTIYF
TRBV7-9	TRBD2	TRBJ2-1	-	TGTGCCAGTGGGCGGGGGGCGAACGAGCAGTTCTTC	CASGRGANEQFF
TRBV18	-	TRBJ1-1	-	TGTGCCAGCTCACCAAACAGGAAGAACACTGAAGCTTTCTTT	CASSPNRKNTEAFF
TRBV3-1/TRBV3-2	-	TRBJ2-2	-	TGTGCCAGCAGCCAAGGGGGGCAGCTACTCAACAAAAACACCGGGGAGCTGTTTTTT	CASSQGGQLLNKNTGELFF
TRBV5-6	-	TRBJ1-2	few	TGTGCCAGCAACTTTGAGACAGGACGAAGCAAGTATGGCTACACCTTC	CASNFETGRSKYGYTF
TRBV27	-	TRBJ2-5	-	TGTGCCAGCAGTTTGGGGTTAGGAGAGACCCAGTACTTC	CASSLGLGETQYF
TRBV20-1	-	TRBJ2-5	-	TGCAGTGCCTCCTCAAGGGAGACCCAGTACTTC	CSASSRETQYF
TRBV11-2	-	TRBJ1-6	-	TGTGCCAGCAGCTTAGCGGGGGCTAATTCACCCCTCCACTTT	CASSLAGANSPLHF
TRBV3-1/TRBV3-2	-	TRBJ2-5	-	TGTGCCAGCAGCCAAGGGGATAGAGAGACCCAGTACTTC	CASSQGDRETQYF
TRBV18	-	TRBJ1-5	-	TGTGCCAGCTCACCACAGGGCTCGGACCAGCCCCAGCATTTT	CASSPQGSDQPQHF
TRBV2	-	TRBJ1-1	-	TGTGCCAGCACTTTCGGGATGAACACTGAAGCTTTCTTT	CASTFGMNTEAFF
TRBV11-2	-	TRBJ2-7	once	TGTGCCAGCAGCTTAGATAGGAGGGGGCGACTGTCCTACGAGCAGTACTTC	CASSLDRRGRLSYEQYF
TRBV11-2	-	TRBJ1-2	-	TGTGCCAGCAGCTTTAGTCGGGATGGCTACACCTTC	CASSFSRDGYTF
TRBV11-2	TRBD1	TRBJ2-3	once	TGTGCCAGCAGCCTAACAGGGGTTGGCACAGATACGCAGTATTTT	CASSLTGVGTDTQYF
TRBV2	TRBD1	TRBJ1-1	-	TGTGCCAGCAGGAGGACAGGGGGAACTGAAGCTTTCTTT	CASRRTGGTEAFF
TRBV6-5	-	TRBJ1-2	-	TGTGCCAGCACACGGGGTACTAACTATGGCTACACCTTC	CASTRGTNYGYTF
TRBV2	-	TRBJ1-6	-	TGTGCCAGCAGTTTGCAGGGCAAAGTGGGTTCACCCCTCCACTTT	CASSLQGKVGSPLHF
TRBV12-3/TRBV12-4	-	TRBJ2-7	-	TGTGCCAGCAAAACGGGACACTCCTACGAGCAGTACTTC	CASKTGHSYEQYF
TRBV9	-	TRBJ1-1	-	TGTGCCAGCAGCGTAGGCGGACACTCGAACACTGAAGCTTTCTTT	CASSVGGHSNTEAFF
TRBV19	-	TRBJ1-5	-	TGTGCCAGTAGTATAGGAGGGAGGGTGAGCAATCAGCCCCAGCATTTT	CASSIGGRVSNQPQHF
TRBV28	-	TRBJ1-5	few	TGTGCCAGCAGTTTACAGGGTCATCAGCCCCAGCATTTT	CASSLQGHQPQHF
TRBV9	TRBD1	TRBJ1-5	once	TGTGCCAGCAGCGTTTCAGGGGGCGAACAGCCCCAGCATTTT	CASSVSGGEQPQHF
TRBV19	TRBD1	TRBJ2-2	-	TGTGCCAGTAGTATGACAGGGGTTAACACCGGGGAGCTGTTTTTT	CASSMTGVNTGELFF
TRBV11-2	TRBD2	TRBJ2-5	few	TGTGCCAGCAGCTTAGGTCTAGCGGGGGTAGCGGGGGAAGAGACCCAGTACTTC	CASSLGLAGVAGEETQYF
TRBV6-5	-	TRBJ2-3	-	TGTGCCAGCAGCCGAACGGGAGATACGCAGTATTTT	CASSRTGDTQYF
TRBV11-2	-	TRBJ1-1	-	TGTGCCAGCAGCTTATCGTCCGAGGCCCTCACTGAAGCTTTCTTT	CASSLSSEALTEAFF
TRBV13	TRBD2	TRBJ2-4	-	TGTGCCAGCAGCTTAGGCCGGGGGGTGACCAAAAACATTCAGTACTTC	CASSLGRGVTKNIQYF